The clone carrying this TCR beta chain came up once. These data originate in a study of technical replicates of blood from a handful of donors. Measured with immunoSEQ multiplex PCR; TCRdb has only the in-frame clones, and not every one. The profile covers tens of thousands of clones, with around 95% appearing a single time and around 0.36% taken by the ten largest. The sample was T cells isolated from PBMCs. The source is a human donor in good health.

The CDR3: CASSPRLTDSGNTIYF. The CDR3 region has the DNA TGTGCCAGCTCACCACGATTGACAGACTCTGGAAACACCATATATTTT. The genes are TRBV18 and TRBJ1-3, with D tentatively TRBD1 (5 bases). V was clipped by 1 base and J by 0 bases, with 10 bases between them. Germline V lookup: CDR1 KGHSH, CDR2 LQKENI. This CDR3 has 16 residues.